This T cell receptor beta chain comes out of a study of T cells in narcolepsy. Notes on the study in general: Healthy controls reportedly lacked the autoreactive clonotypes serially found in patients' blood. In some patient and control memory CD4+ samples, autoreactive clones were absent.

Only in-frame clones appear in the TCRdb table, and some are missing; sequencing was by immunoSEQ multiplex PCR. The sample yields 25,000 to 35,000 clones, roughly 90% seen once. As concerns this clone: The antigen is undetermined.

V dropped 3 bases and J dropped 2 bases, with 17 bases sitting between them. Germline V gene data show CDR1 as SGHKS and CDR2 as YYEKEE (reference sequence). CDR3 length: 16 amino acids. Sample: CD45RA- memory CD4+ T cells from PBMCs. The V and J genes are TRBV5-5 and TRBJ1-2; the D is unclear. This TCR was recovered from a human donor with narcolepsy. CDR3 sequence reads: CASSYWARVDNYGYTF. The CDR3 nucleotides read TGTGCCAGCAGCTACTGGGCCCGGGTGGACAACTATGGCTACACCTTC.